This passage covers 6 T cell receptor beta chains from one sample sequenced in a study of memory CD4+ T cells and cytomegalovirus serostatus. The data were produced by immunoSEQ multiplex PCR, yet TCRdb's version contains in-frame clones alone and is incomplete. The sample includes about 56,000 clones, 82% of them seen just once. Single viable CD3+CD4+CD8-CD45RO+ cells were sorted as the memory CD4+ T cells. Source material: memory CD4+ T cells from blood. The receptors here all came from an adult in good health and CMV-seronegative.

CDR3 in amino acids: CASHDGSEEKLFF. The CDR3 region has the DNA TGTGCCAGCCATGACGGGTCGGAGGAAAAACTGTTTTTT. The chain is built from TRBV2 and TRBJ1-4; D gene unclear. The CDR3 extends over 13 amino acids. V dropped 8 bases and J dropped 8 bases, with 15 bases sitting between them. Germline V gene data show CDR1 as SNHLY and CDR2 as FYNNEI.

The chain links TRBV6-5 to TRBJ1-4; 7 bases are a match to TRBD1. Germline trimming cut 6 bases from V and 1 base from J; bases unmatched to any gene: 2. The length of the CDR3 is 14 residues. Germline assignment: CDR1 MNHEY and CDR2 SVGAGI. Here the CDR3 reads CASRRQGTNEKLFF. The CDR3 region has the DNA TGTGCCAGCAGGCGACAGGGAACTAATGAAAAACTGTTTTTT.

The chain employs TRBV7-8 and TRBJ2-7; TRBD1 is a possible D gene (6 bases). V was pared by 3 bases and J by 4 bases, with 10 bases between. The length of the CDR3 is 13 residues. Germline CDR1 is SGHVS and CDR2 is FQNEAQ. The CDR3 sequence is CASSFFQGYEQYF. As DNA, the CDR3 is TGTGCCAGCAGCTTTTTCCAGGGGTACGAGCAGTACTTC.

The J gene is TRBJ2-5, the V gene TRBV5-4; tentative D call: TRBD2 (6 bases). Germline values: CDR1 SGHNT, CDR2 YYREEE (reference sequence). Trimming took 2 bases from V and 2 from J, leaving 7 bases between them. CDR3 size: 13 residues. The CDR3 protein is CASSFAGQETQYF. CDR3 nucleotide sequence: TGTGCCAGCAGCTTTGCGGGACAAGAGACCCAGTACTTC.

CDR3 amino acids: CASSFLGQAHTDTQYF. In nucleotides, the CDR3 is TGTGCCAGCAGTTTTCTGGGGCAGGCACACACAGATACGCAGTATTTT. The chain has TRBV28 and TRBJ2-3; D may be TRBD1 (5 bases). This CDR3 comprises 16 residues. Germline V lookup: CDR1 MDHEN, CDR2 SYDVKM. V gave up 3 bases and J gave up 2 bases, with 15 bases separating them.

This clone has only a few counts. The chain carries TRBV5-6 and TRBJ2-1, with D perhaps matching TRBD1 (6 bases). Trimming shortened V by 2 bases and J by 4 bases, and 16 bases separated the two germline ends. Germline V gene lookup returns CDR1 SGHDT and CDR2 YYEEEE. This CDR3 has 16 amino acids. CDR3 nucleotides: TGTGCCAGCAGCTTAACCGGGACAAAATTTTACAATGAGCAGTTCTTC. Translation: CASSLTGTKFYNEQFF.